A single sample gave rise to the 12 T cell receptor beta chains below, sequenced in a study of CD8 T cells in Susac syndrome. RNA amounts of 0.5 to 1 ug underwent reverse transcription with random hexamers. TCRdb processed the immunoSEQ multiplex PCR reads anew with MiXCR; each CDR3 protein has one entry. The data hold 210,000 or so distinct CDR3 sequences, with about 94% observed a single time. The sample comprised CD4+ T cells from PBMCs. These receptors came from a human donor with Susac syndrome.

V is TRBV4-3 and J is TRBJ2-7, with D perhaps matching TRBD2 (5 bases). From germline, CDR1 is LGHNA and CDR2 YSLEER. This CDR3 has 15 residues. The V end lost 0 bases, the J end lost 3 bases, and 12 bases lay between the germline ends. The chain's CDR3 is CASSQDDAGDYEQYF. DNA for the CDR3: TGCGCCAGCAGCCAAGATGACGCCGGGGACTACGAGCAGTACTTC.

The chain has TRBV12-3 or TRBV12-4 and TRBJ1-2, with a tentative D call TRBD1 (5 bases). Trimming shortened V by 6 bases and J by 10 bases, and 15 bases separated the two germline ends. The CDR3 is 12 amino acids. CDR3 coding DNA: TGTGCCAGCAGGCAAGGGACTTTCGTCTACACCTTC. Amino acid sequence: CASRQGTFVYTF.

The chain's CDR3 is CASSPYPETEAFF. In DNA form, the CDR3 reads TGTGCCAGCAGCCCGTACCCGGAGACTGAAGCTTTCTTT. The chain joins TRBV11-3 to TRBJ1-1; D call uncertain. The germline V gene encodes CDR1 SGHNT and CDR2 YENEEA. The CDR3 has 13 amino acids. V lost 5 bases, J lost 5 bases, and 12 bases lay in between.

In its sample, this clonotype was seen once. The CDR3 DNA follows: TGTGCCACCGCAGGGACAGGCACAGATACGCAGTATTTT. Protein: CATAGTGTDTQYF. This chain links TRBV24-1 with TRBJ2-3; 7 bases agree with TRBD1. There are 13 residues in the CDR3. Germline CDR1 KGHDR, CDR2 SFDVKD. The V segment lost 9 bases and the J segment 1 base; nucleotides outside the gene matches: 3.

The chain couples TRBV20-1 to TRBJ2-5; TRBD2 aligns across 7 bases. The CDR3 length is 16 residues. Germline V gene data show CDR1 as DFQATT and CDR2 as SNEGSKA (reference sequence). The J segment lost 0 bases and the V segment lost 6 bases, leaving 13 bases of the junction unmatched. The CDR3 spells CSAYGGSSGNQETQYF. For the CDR3, the DNA is TGCAGTGCCTATGGTGGGTCTAGCGGTAACCAAGAGACCCAGTACTTC.

J is TRBJ1-6 and V is TRBV6-5; D not certain. Germline CDR1 reads MNHEY; CDR2 reads SVGAGI. Trimming left V 6 bases short and J 6 bases short, with 12 bases between. The CDR3 has 14 amino acids. The CDR3 protein is CASRVRTLNSPLHF. The CDR3 DNA sequence: TGTGCCAGCAGGGTCCGTACCCTTAATTCACCCCTCCACTTT.

The chain couples TRBV12-3 or TRBV12-4 to TRBJ1-1; D is unclear. This CDR3 is 13 amino acids long. V lost 6 bases, J lost 1 base, and 9 bases lay in between. The CDR3 DNA is TGTGCCAGCAGCCCTCACCAGAACACTGAAGCTTTCTTT. Protein product: CASSPHQNTEAFF.

The chain carries TRBV20-1 and TRBJ1-5; D ambiguous. Trimming removed 7 bases from V and 7 bases from J, with 8 bases in between. Germline V gene data show CDR1 as DFQATT and CDR2 as SNEGSKA (reference sequence). The length of the CDR3 is 10 residues. This chain's CDR3 is CSVIVQPQHF. The DNA for the CDR3 is TGCAGTGTGATTGTGCAGCCCCAGCATTTT.

V gene TRBV20-1 combines with J gene TRBJ2-7; 9 bases agree with TRBD1. Losses at the gene ends were 6 bases for V and 3 bases for J; bases not matched to a gene: 9. This CDR3 has 14 amino acids. Germline-derived CDR1 and CDR2 are DFQATT and SNEGSKA (reference sequence). The CDR3 DNA follows: TGCAGTGCGACGGGACAGGGTGGATACTACGAGCAGTACTTC. Translation gives CSATGQGGYYEQYF.

This chain links TRBV7-6 with TRBJ2-5; weak D call: TRBD1 (6 bases). Germline loops: CDR1 SGHVS, CDR2 FNYEAQ. The CDR3 covers 16 residues. V lost 1 base to trimming and J lost 4 bases, with 16 bases between them. The CDR3 loop is CASSLGTGQNRETQYF. The CDR3 bases are TGTGCCAGCAGCTTAGGTACAGGGCAAAATAGAGAGACCCAGTACTTC.

The table lists this clonotype with a count of one. The V and J genes are TRBV30 and TRBJ2-3; D possibly corresponds to TRBD1 (5 bases). V lost 2 bases and J lost 0, with 9 bases in between. This CDR3 is built from 14 residues. Germline-derived CDR1 and CDR2 are GTSNPN and SVGIG (reference sequence). CDR3 DNA: TGTGCCTGGAGTCGACAGTCTAGCACAGATACGCAGTATTTT. Protein sequence: CAWSRQSSTDTQYF. Based on the CDR3 plus reference TRBV30 and TRBJ2-3, the full variable domain is SQTIHQWPATLVQPVGSPLSLECTVEGTSNPNLYWYRQAAGRGLQLLFYSVGIGQISSEVPQNLSASRPQDRQFILSSKKLLLSDSGFYLCAWSRQSSTDTQYFGPGTRLTVL.

The J gene is TRBJ2-1, the V gene TRBV5-4; 10 bases match TRBD2. Per germline, CDR1 SGHNT and CDR2 YYREEE (reference sequence). CDR3 length: 17 residues. Trimming cost V 3 bases and J 4 bases; bases outside gene matches: 10. CDR3 coding DNA: TGTGCCAGCAGCTCCACCCCTACTAGCGGGGAATACAATGAGCAGTTCTTC. It yields the protein CASSSTPTSGEYNEQFF.